Listed below are T cell receptor beta chains from one sample, sequenced in a study of beta chain features in type 1 diabetes. Produced via immunoSEQ multiplex PCR; TCRdb's table is partial and in-frame only. This repertoire shows some 350,000 clones, over 9% found once; its top ten account for about 0.6%. Source material: central memory CD4+ T cells from blood. All receptors derive from a man in his thirties or forties with type 1 diabetes. Both conserved end residues are part of each CDR3. Each record gives: clone size, J gene, V gene, D gene, CDR3 protein, CDR3 DNA. A D gene is named only where the DNA matches it firmly. Some rows mark clone size as missing; the rest say once, few, many or name a class of expanded clone.

>-|TRBJ1-1|TRBV19|-
CASSMPHGGRTEAFF
TGTGCCAGTAGTATGCCTCACGGAGGCAGAACTGAAGCTTTCTTT
>-|TRBJ2-3|TRBV11-2|-
CASSLFRTDTQYF
TGTGCCAGCAGCTTATTTCGCACAGATACGCAGTATTTT
>few|TRBJ1-2|TRBV6-1|TRBD1
CASSPGTGNNYGYTF
TGTGCCAGCAGTCCTGGGACAGGGAATAACTATGGCTACACCTTC
>many|TRBJ2-7|TRBV7-2|-
CASSLDQGMQYF
TGTGCCAGCAGCTTAGACCAGGGGATGCAGTACTTC
>few|TRBJ2-7|TRBV20-1|-
CSALLGYEQYF
TGCAGTGCTCTGCTAGGTTACGAGCAGTACTTC
>many|TRBJ2-7|TRBV7-2|-
CASSWGSYEQYF
TGTGCCAGCAGCTGGGGCTCCTACGAGCAGTACTTC
>few|TRBJ1-5|TRBV7-2|-
CASSLEQINQPQHF
TGTGCCAGCAGCTTGGAGCAGATCAATCAGCCCCAGCATTTT
>few|TRBJ1-2|TRBV9|TRBD1
CASTRDSYGYTF
TGTGCCAGCACCAGGGACAGCTATGGCTACACCTTC
>few|TRBJ2-7|TRBV19|-
CASIGPFGPEQYF
TGTGCCAGTATAGGGCCCTTCGGCCCCGAGCAGTACTTC
>few|TRBJ2-1|TRBV7-2|TRBD2
CASSLRLAGGEQFF
TGTGCCAGCAGCTTAAGGCTAGCGGGAGGGGAGCAGTTCTTC
>few|TRBJ2-1|TRBV7-2|TRBD2
CASSFSPGTSGYNEQFF
TGTGCCAGCAGCTTTTCCCCCGGGACTAGCGGATACAATGAGCAGTTCTTC
>-|TRBJ1-2|TRBV28|TRBD1
CASSLGTANYGYTF
TGTGCCAGCAGTTTAGGGACAGCTAACTATGGCTACACCTTC
>-|TRBJ2-7|TRBV27|-
CASGRTGLTYEQYF
TGTGCCAGCGGGAGGACAGGTCTGACCTACGAGCAGTACTTC
>few|TRBJ1-2|TRBV4-3|TRBD1
CASSQDRDRGHGYTF
TGCGCCAGCAGCCAGGACCGGGACAGGGGCCATGGCTACACCTTC
>-|TRBJ2-7|TRBV28|-
CASSPLMGQTSSYEQYF
TGTGCCAGCAGCCCCCTCATGGGACAGACTAGCTCCTACGAGCAGTACTTC
>few|TRBJ1-3|TRBV2|TRBD1
CASHRQGSSGNTIYF
TGTGCCAGCCACCGACAGGGTAGCTCTGGAAACACCATATATTTT
>-|TRBJ2-2|TRBV19|-
CASSIDLSGNPNTGELFF
TGTGCCAGTAGTATAGATCTATCAGGGAATCCGAACACCGGGGAGCTGTTTTTT
>few|TRBJ2-3|TRBV7-2|-
CASSLETPPDTQYF
TGTGCCAGCAGCTTAGAAACACCGCCAGATACGCAGTATTTT
>few|TRBJ1-1|TRBV28|TRBD1
CASSLGQGALEAFF
TGTGCCAGCAGTTTGGGGCAGGGGGCTCTTGAAGCTTTCTTT
>few|TRBJ1-1|TRBV4-1|TRBD1
CASSQQGAGNTEAFF
TGCGCCAGCAGCCAACAGGGGGCGGGGAACACTGAAGCTTTCTTT
>few|TRBJ2-5|TRBV30|-
CAWSVDQETQYF
TGTGCCTGGAGTGTGGACCAAGAGACCCAGTACTTC
>few|TRBJ1-5|TRBV7-8|-
CASSSDWDQPQHF
TGTGCCAGCAGCTCCGACTGGGATCAGCCCCAGCATTTT
>-|TRBJ2-1|TRBV28|TRBD1
CAGGRYNEQFF
TGTGCAGGGGGCCGATACAATGAGCAGTTCTTC
>-|TRBJ2-3|TRBV9|-
CASSGTLSTDTQYF
TGTGCCAGCAGCGGGACCCTAAGCACAGATACGCAGTATTTT
>-|TRBJ2-7|TRBV5-4|TRBD1
CASSLASGGNEQYF
TGTGCCAGCAGCTTGGCCTCAGGGGGAAACGAGCAGTACTTC
>few|TRBJ2-3|TRBV11-2|TRBD2
CASSKAGQRSTDTQYF
TGTGCCAGCAGTAAAGCGGGGCAGCGTAGCACAGATACGCAGTATTTT
>-|TRBJ2-5|TRBV5-1|-
CASSPGQLLGLETQYF
TGCGCCAGCAGCCCCGGACAACTCTTGGGTTTGGAGACCCAGTACTTC
>-|TRBJ2-4|TRBV5-4|TRBD2
CASSPDSGAKNIQYF
TGTGCCAGCAGCCCCGATAGCGGGGCCAAAAACATTCAGTACTTC
>-|TRBJ1-2|TRBV10-3|-
CAKGEGPNYGYTF
TGTGCCAAAGGCGAGGGTCCCAACTATGGCTACACCTTC
>many|TRBJ1-4|TRBV21-1|-
CAYAHLNEKLFF
TGTGCCTATGCACACCTTAATGAAAAACTGTTTTTT
>-|TRBJ2-1|TRBV29-1|-
CSVGYSPYNEQFF
TGCAGCGTTGGGTATAGCCCCTACAATGAGCAGTTCTTC
>few|TRBJ1-2|TRBV5-1|-
CASSPRGGEGTYGYTF
TGCGCCAGCAGCCCGCGTGGAGGGGAGGGCACTTATGGCTACACCTTC
>-|TRBJ2-7|TRBV6-6|TRBD1
CASSSSTGGDEQYF
TGTGCCAGCAGTTCCTCGACAGGGGGAGACGAGCAGTACTTC
>many|TRBJ2-7|TRBV5-8|-
CASSYVSTGPNYEQYF
TGTGCCAGCAGCTACGTCTCTACCGGGCCGAATTACGAGCAGTACTTC
>-|TRBJ2-6|TRBV7-2|TRBD1
CASSFTGGAGANVLTF
TGTGCCAGCAGCTTCACAGGGGGCGCTGGGGCCAACGTCCTGACTTTC
>-|TRBJ1-1|TRBV2|TRBD1
CAIMGDRGNTEAFF
TGTGCCATCATGGGGGACAGGGGCAACACTGAAGCTTTCTTT
>-|TRBJ2-7|TRBV27|-
CASKTGNIDEQYF
TGTGCCAGCAAGACAGGAAATATTGACGAGCAGTACTTC
>-|TRBJ2-7|TRBV28|-
CASSLPVAYEQYF
TGTGCCAGCAGTTTGCCCGTTGCCTACGAGCAGTACTTC
>many|TRBJ1-4|TRBV7-8|-
CASSPRALEWKDEKLFF
TGTGCCAGCAGCCCTCGGGCTCTGGAATGGAAGGATGAAAAACTGTTTTTT
>many|TRBJ2-7|TRBV6-6|-
CASSQKSDDLVYEQYF
TGTGCCAGCAGTCAGAAAAGTGACGATTTGGTCTACGAGCAGTACTTC